The clone carrying this TCR beta chain was counted between two and nine times. Its target is unknown. The germline V and J ends were trimmed by 0 bases and 2 bases, with 14 bases remaining between them. From germline, CDR1 is LGHNA and CDR2 YNFKEQ. This CDR3 region has 16 residues. The data were obtained in a study of Ad26.COV2.S vaccination and SARS-CoV-2 variants. Looking at the study overall: The donor participated in the COV1001 trial, in its Ad26.COV2.S arm. In the study, Ad26.COV2.S was injected intramuscularly once, or twice 56 days apart.

Assay: immunoSEQ multiplex PCR; the TCRdb copy retains only in-frame clones and omits some. The sample consists of hundreds of thousands of clones, 87% of them appearing once. General study results and limits: Breadth and depth estimates from TCRs may understate total T cell responses.

Treatment defined: roughly 18 received Ad26.COV2.S at low or high dose, single or two shots; several received placebo; per-sample allocation not given. Samples came from day 63 after the first vaccine or placebo injection. A Boston adult aged 18-55 years was the donor. The specimen was peripheral blood, collected in a trial of Ad26.COV2.S vaccine versus placebo. This sequence was found in a person aged 18 to 59 who received the Ad26.COV2.S COVID-19 vaccine or a placebo. This chain links TRBV4-2 with TRBJ2-7, with D tentatively TRBD1 (5 bases). The CDR3 DNA reads TGTGCCAGCAGCCAAGATTGGTCAGGGTTTGCCTACGAGCAGTACTTC. Translated: CASSQDWSGFAYEQYF.